This entry lists 13 T cell receptor beta chains sequenced from one sample in a study of blood T cell repertoires in COVID-19. Assay used: immunoSEQ multiplex PCR; TCRdb lists only in-frame clones, some missing. Among roughly 220,000 clones listed, 90% were seen once. The sample consisted of PBMCs or T cells enriched from blood (not recorded which). The source is a young man who had been exposed to COVID-19.

The gene calls are TRBV6-5 and TRBJ2-5, with TRBD2 matching 8 bases. This CDR3 region has 15 residues. Germline CDR1 reads MNHEY; CDR2 reads SVGAGI. Trimming cost V 4 bases and J 5 bases; bases outside gene matches: 9. The CDR3 DNA reads TGTGCCAGCAGTTCCCGGGGGGGGGAGGTGGAGACCCAGTACTTC. Amino acid sequence: CASSSRGGEVETQYF.

The gene calls are TRBV11-2 and TRBJ2-7; a weak D match, TRBD2 (6 bases). V was shortened by 5 bases and J by 11 bases, with 19 bases between the two germline ends. The CDR3 has 13 residues. Per the germline V gene, CDR1 is SGHAT and CDR2 is FQNNGV. The CDR3 coding sequence is TGTGCCAGCAGCCGAGCCGGGACTGCATTTAAGTACTTC. Protein: CASSRAGTAFKYF.

This rearrangement joins TRBV23-1 to TRBJ1-2, with D uncertain. TRBV23-1 belongs to the ORF category, with a function that is uncertain. There are 15 residues in the CDR3. Trimming cost V 0 bases and J 5 bases, with 13 bases left between them. The CDR3 loop reads CASSQSVVPGYGYTF. The DNA for the CDR3 is TGCGCCAGCAGTCAATCGGTGGTCCCGGGGTATGGCTACACCTTC.

CDR3 in amino acids: CASSLGVVGGIEPLHPEAFF. DNA for the CDR3: TGTGCCAGCAGCTTAGGAGTGGTCGGGGGAATAGAACCGCTTCACCCTGAAGCTTTCTTT. This chain links TRBV7-3 with TRBJ1-1; D may be TRBD1 (5 bases). There are 20 residues in the CDR3. V lost 2 bases to trimming and J lost 6 bases, with 31 bases between them. Looked up from germline, CDR1 is SGHTA and CDR2 is FQGTGA.

The gene calls are TRBV19 and TRBJ1-2, with no clear D. This CDR3 is 13 amino acids long. From germline, CDR1 is LNHDA and CDR2 SQIVND (reference sequence). Trimming stripped 1 base from V and 11 bases from J, with 14 bases between. As DNA, the CDR3 is TGTGCCAGTAGTATAGGATGGGGAGACGGGTACACCTTC. Its translation is CASSIGWGDGYTF.

The V call is TRBV15, the J call TRBJ2-1, with D perhaps matching TRBD1 (6 bases). CDR1 is LNHNV, CDR2 YYDKDF, per germline (reference sequence). V lost 0 bases and J lost 9, with 18 bases in between. The CDR3 consists of 16 residues. The CDR3 region is CATSRDPSRQAGEQFF. CDR3 DNA: TGTGCCACCAGCAGAGATCCCTCAAGACAGGCGGGTGAGCAGTTCTTC. The full variable domain, completed using reference TRBV15 and TRBJ2-1, is DAMVIQNPRYQVTQFGKPVTLSCSQTLNHNVMYWYQQKSSQAPKLLFHYYDKDFNNEADTPDNFQSRRPNTSFCFLDIRSPGLGDTAMYLCATSRDPSRQAGEQFFGPGTRLTVL.

This chain uses TRBV5-1 with TRBJ2-1; 8 nucleotides agree with TRBD2. Trimming cost V 0 bases and J 4 bases; bases outside gene matches: 3. CDR3 size: 15 residues. The germline V gene encodes CDR1 SGHRS and CDR2 YFSETQ. The chain's CDR3 is CASSLGTSRYNEQFF. The CDR3 coding sequence is TGCGCCAGCAGCTTGGGGACTAGCCGTTACAATGAGCAGTTCTTC.

The CDR3 DNA is TGTGCCAGCAGTCGGACAGATGAGCAGTACTTC. Protein sequence: CASSRTDEQYF. V and J are TRBV12-3 or TRBV12-4 and TRBJ2-7; TRBD1 is a possible D gene (6 bases). CDR3 length equals 11 residues. V shed 5 bases and J shed 7 bases, with 9 bases lying between them.

This chain connects TRBV9 to TRBJ1-1; 8 bases match TRBD1. The CDR3 is made up of 17 amino acids. The V gene's germline CDR1 is SGDLS and CDR2 YYNGEE. Unmatched junction bases numbered 16, after V lost 0 bases and J lost 9 bases. The CDR3 DNA follows: TGTGCCAGCAGCGTAGACCTTACAGGGGGAGGGGTTCGGAAAGCTTTCTTT. Its protein product is CASSVDLTGGGVRKAFF. Full variable domain (outside the CDR3, taken from reference TRBV9 and TRBJ1-1): DSGVTQTPKHLITATGQRVTLRCSPRSGDLSVYWYQQSLDQGLQFLIQYYNGEERAKGNILERFSAQQFPDLHSELNLSSLELGDSALYFCASSVDLTGGGVRKAFFGQGTRLTVV.

This clone was seen once. V is TRBV19 and J is TRBJ1-4; a weak D match, TRBD1 (6 bases). The germline V gene encodes CDR1 LNHDA and CDR2 SQIVND (reference sequence). Trimming removed 5 bases at V and 3 bases at J, with 16 bases between. The CDR3 loop spans 16 amino acids. CDR3 DNA: TGTGCCAGTAGTTCGTCCGCCGGGGGGCCTAATGAAAAACTGTTTTTT. Its translation: CASSSSAGGPNEKLFF.

V is TRBV9 and J is TRBJ2-5; no clear D gene. V was cut by 0 bases and J by 2 bases, with 8 bases left in between. Germline CDR1 SGDLS, CDR2 YYNGEE. The CDR3 runs to 14 residues. The CDR3 is CASSVGGLQETQYF. The CDR3 DNA sequence: TGTGCCAGCAGCGTAGGCGGATTGCAAGAGACCCAGTACTTC.

The CDR3 DNA reads as TGTGCCAGCAGTGACGGGGGGTCCGGTGGCTACACCTTC. It is translated as CASSDGGSGGYTF. The chain couples TRBV2 to TRBJ1-2; a weak D match, TRBD1 (5 bases). Trimming took 3 bases from V and 7 from J, leaving 12 bases between them. This CDR3 comprises 13 residues. Germline V gene lookup returns CDR1 SNHLY and CDR2 FYNNEI.

Here the CDR3 DNA reads TGCAGTGCTAGTCAGGGTGCGGGGGATGGCTACACCTTC. Its translation: CSASQGAGDGYTF. The chain joins TRBV20-1 to TRBJ1-2, with a possible D match to TRBD1 (5 bases). This CDR3 is built from 13 residues. Trimming removed 3 bases at V and 6 bases at J, with 14 bases between. Germline assignment: CDR1 DFQATT and CDR2 SNEGSKA (reference sequence).